These T cell receptor beta chains were read from a single sample in a study of identical twins. MiXCR, applied by TCRdb to the 5' RACE reads, yields one record per CDR3 protein. This sample has hundreds of thousands of distinct CDR3 sequences, with 6% to 8.5% found just once. This sample was shared with a second study, whose subject was yellow fever vaccine responses in identical twins.

Specimen: CD8+ T cells sorted from blood. All receptors derive from a woman aged 18 to 35 in good health. CDR3s include the opening cysteine and the closing phenylalanine or tryptophan. The D gene is left open where the match is weak. Size values are once, few and many counts, or a class for expanded clones, and some rows have none.

cdr3_nt cdr3_aa d_call clone_size j_call v_call
TGTGCCAGCAGCTTTGGACAGGGGGTTCGTAACACTGAAGCTTTCTTT CASSFGQGVRNTEAFF TRBD1 few TRBJ1-1 TRBV7-9
TGTGCCAGCAGTGACTCAGGGTCTGGCTCTGGGGCCAACGTCCTGACTTTC CASSDSGSGSGANVLTF . few TRBJ2-6 TRBV6-4
TGCAGCGTTGATGAGCAGTTCTTC CSVDEQFF . many TRBJ2-1 TRBV29-1
TGTGCCAGCACCCCTTCGGGACTAGCGGGAGTGACGGGCACAGATACGCAGTATTTT CASTPSGLAGVTGTDTQYF TRBD2 . TRBJ2-3 TRBV6-2/TRBV6-3
TGCGCCAGCAGCTTGGGCGGACAGGCTTATTTTTCACCCCTCCACTTT CASSLGGQAYFSPLHF TRBD1 many TRBJ1-6 TRBV5-1
TGTGCCAGCAGTTACCGACAGGGGGCAAGGGAGCAGTACTTC CASSYRQGAREQYF TRBD1 few TRBJ2-7 TRBV6-5
TGTGCCAGCAGCCCCAGACAGGGTCGACGGGACACTGAAGCTTTCTTT CASSPRQGRRDTEAFF . . TRBJ1-1 TRBV12-1
TGTGCCAGCAGGGACAGGGGCGACGAGCAGTACTTC CASRDRGDEQYF TRBD1 few TRBJ2-7 TRBV28
TGCAGTGCTAGAGGGGCTGACGTAGTGGAGACCCAGTACTTC CSARGADVVETQYF . many TRBJ2-5 TRBV20-1
TGTGCCAGCAGTATTATAACGAACACTGAAGCTTTCTTT CASSIITNTEAFF . many TRBJ1-1 TRBV6-2/TRBV6-3
TGCAGTGCTAGAGATCAAAACGGATTTGAGTCTGAGACCCAGTACTTC CSARDQNGFESETQYF . many TRBJ2-5 TRBV20-1
TGTGCCAGCAGTATTAGACAGGGCGGCCAAGAGACCCAGTACTTC CASSIRQGGQETQYF TRBD1 . TRBJ2-5 TRBV27
TGTGCCAGCAGCGCAACAGGACAGGGGGCTCTAGAGCAGTTCTTC CASSATGQGALEQFF TRBD1 . TRBJ2-1 TRBV7-9
TGTGCCAGCAGTTTATATGGAGGGGGGACCAGCACAGATACGCAGTATTTT CASSLYGGGTSTDTQYF . . TRBJ2-3 TRBV27
TGTGCCAGCAGTGATGGACTATTAATGGCAGATACGCAGTATTTT CASSDGLLMADTQYF . few TRBJ2-3 TRBV6-1